The 15 T cell receptor beta chains in this list originate from one sample, sequenced in a study of T cell changes during pregnancy in multiple sclerosis. TCRdb keeps only in-frame clones here, not all; method: immunoSEQ multiplex PCR. The sample lists roughly 61,000 clones, roughly 93% seen once, with more than 1.5% in the top ten. The sequenced sample was peripheral blood, obtained after pregnancy. These receptor sequences come from a female donor with multiple sclerosis, enrolled in a pregnancy study.

V gene TRBV4-3 combines with J gene TRBJ2-5, with TRBD2 matching over 11 bases. This CDR3 spans 17 amino acids. Germline CDR1 reads LGHNA; CDR2 reads YSLEER. Germline trimming cut 4 bases from V and 5 bases from J; bases unmatched to any gene: 12. The CDR3 region is CASSLRTSGFEDETQYF. In nucleotides, the CDR3 is TGCGCCAGCAGCCTCAGGACTAGCGGGTTTGAAGACGAGACCCAGTACTTC.

This chain joins TRBV7-9 and TRBJ2-2; D is unresolved. CDR1 SEHNR and CDR2 FQNEAQ come from the germline V gene (reference sequence). CDR3 length equals 12 residues. V was cut by 4 bases and J by 2 bases, with 2 bases left in between. The CDR3 spells CASSSNTGELFF. CDR3 DNA: TGTGCCAGCAGCTCTAACACCGGGGAGCTGTTTTTT.

J is TRBJ2-1 and V is TRBV7-2; 13 nucleotides agree with TRBD2. Germline V gene sequence: CDR1 SGHTA, CDR2 FQGNSA. V trimming: 6 bases; J trimming: 5 bases; junction bases outside the gene matches: 4. CDR3 length: 15 residues. DNA of the CDR3: TGTGCCAGCAGTCGTGGACTAGCGGGAGACAATGAGCAGTTCTTC. Protein product: CASSRGLAGDNEQFF.

As regards this clone: Additional DNA sequences in this sample encode the identical CDR3. This sequence joins TRBV7-9 and TRBJ2-7, with TRBD1 matching over 7 bases. The trim removed 5 bases at V and 3 bases at J, leaving 7 bases unmatched. The CDR3 runs 14 residues. Germline V gene sequence: CDR1 SEHNR, CDR2 FQNEAQ (reference sequence). DNA for the CDR3: TGTGCCAGCAGCCTAGGGGGCTTAGGCTACGAGCAGTACTTC. Its protein product is CASSLGGLGYEQYF.

This chain uses TRBV6-9 with TRBJ1-3; no clear D. There are 16 residues in the CDR3. In germline, CDR1 is MNHGY, CDR2 SVAAGI. Trimming cost V 7 bases and J 3 bases, with 19 bases left between them. This chain's CDR3 is CASTKPRGLVGNTIYF. The DNA of the CDR3 is TGTGCCAGCACCAAACCCCGGGGTTTAGTTGGAAACACCATATATTTT.

This chain joins TRBV2 and TRBJ1-4, with D perhaps matching TRBD1 (5 bases). This CDR3 has 14 residues. Germline values: CDR1 SNHLY, CDR2 FYNNEI. Trimming took 6 bases from V and 7 from J, leaving 15 bases between them. The CDR3 region has the DNA TGTGCCAGCAGCGAACAGGAGGATGGTGAAAAACTGTTTTTT. Protein sequence: CASSEQEDGEKLFF.

The chain recombines TRBV15 with TRBJ2-1, with TRBD2 identical over 10 bases. The CDR3 runs 16 residues. Germline trimming cut 1 base from V and 3 bases from J; bases unmatched to any gene: 3. The germline CDR1 and CDR2 sequences are LNHNV and YYDKDF (reference sequence). DNA of the CDR3: TGTGCCACCAGCAGAGGGGCTAGCGGGAGCTACAATGAGCAGTTCTTC. Protein sequence: CATSRGASGSYNEQFF.

This chain uses TRBV6-5 with TRBJ1-5; no clear D. CDR3 length: 13 residues. Trimming removed 6 bases at V and 4 bases at J, with 10 bases between. Germline V gene sequence: CDR1 MNHEY, CDR2 SVGAGI. CDR3 sequence (DNA): TGTGCCAGCAGCTCCGGGAAAAATCAGCCCCAGCATTTT. Amino acids: CASSSGKNQPQHF.

The chain recombines TRBV27 with TRBJ2-1; D is perhaps TRBD1 (6 bases). In germline, CDR1 is MNHEY, CDR2 SMNVEV (reference sequence). The CDR3 is made up of 15 amino acids. V was shortened by 4 bases and J by 2 bases, with 12 bases between the two germline ends. As DNA, the CDR3 is TGTGCCAGCAGTTCAGGGACAACGACCTACAATGAGCAGTTCTTC. Encoded protein: CASSSGTTTYNEQFF.

Details on this clone: Other DNA sequences in the sample encode the same CDR3. Here the CDR3 reads CASSVGLAGVEETQYF. The CDR3 DNA reads TGTGCCAGCAGCGTAGGTCTAGCGGGAGTGGAAGAGACCCAGTACTTC. The chain recombines TRBV9 with TRBJ2-5, with TRBD2 identical over 10 bases. V lost 0 bases, J lost 3 bases, and 5 bases stayed unmatched. Germline-derived CDR1 and CDR2 are SGDLS and YYNGEE. This CDR3 is 16 amino acids long.

The V call is TRBV13, the J call TRBJ2-7; TRBD1 is a possible D gene (5 bases). CDR1 is PRHDT, CDR2 FYEKMQ, per germline (reference sequence). V lost 4 bases, J lost 3 bases, and 16 bases lay in between. The CDR3 spans 15 residues. The CDR3 coding sequence is TGTGCCAGCAGCTCTAGACAGAGCCTCGGCTACGAGCAGTACTTC. This sequence encodes CASSSRQSLGYEQYF.

The chain employs TRBV11-2 and TRBJ2-1; maybe TRBD2 (7 bases). The CDR3 has 17 amino acids. V lost 0 bases, J lost 4 bases, and 16 bases lay in between. Germline V lookup: CDR1 SGHAT, CDR2 FQNNGV. The CDR3 nucleotides read TGTGCCAGCAGCTTAGATGGGCTTGGGGGGGCTTACAATGAGCAGTTCTTC. It codes for CASSLDGLGGAYNEQFF.

This chain connects TRBV6-5 to TRBJ2-5; 8 bases align to TRBD2. Unmatched junction bases numbered 6, after V lost 7 bases and J lost 5 bases. From germline, CDR1 is MNHEY and CDR2 SVGAGI. CDR3 size: 13 residues. The CDR3 nucleotides are TGTGCCAGCACAAAGCGGGAGTTGGAGACCCAGTACTTC. Residues: CASTKRELETQYF.

The chain uses TRBV4-2 and TRBJ2-2; 14 bases match TRBD2. Germline loops: CDR1 LGHNA, CDR2 YNFKEQ. This CDR3 has 18 residues. The V and J ends lost 3 bases and 10 bases, in that order; junction bases with no gene match: 13. CDR3 coding DNA: TGTGCCAGCAGCCAGCTAGGGACTAGCGGGAGAGGGGGGGAGGAGCTGTTTTTT. Translation: CASSQLGTSGRGGEELFF.

The chain is built from TRBV19 and TRBJ1-2, with D possibly TRBD1 on 6 matching bases. Trimming took off 7 bases at V and 5 bases at J, with 11 bases between the two ends. Germline V gene data show CDR1 as LNHDA and CDR2 as SQIVND (reference sequence). This CDR3 contains 12 residues. CDR3 residues: CASTPDRYGYTF. In DNA form, the CDR3 reads TGTGCCAGTACCCCGGACAGATATGGCTACACCTTC.